Ten or more counts support the clone carrying this T cell receptor (beta chain). Libraries used about 18,000 to 1,000,000 sorted naive CD8 T cells and 10%, 30% or 50% RNA input. V was shortened by 1 base and J by 5 bases, with 9 bases between the two germline ends. Germline V CDR1 and CDR2: KGHDR, SFDVKD. The CDR3 consists of 14 residues. Previously reported methods and listed TCR primers produced the bulk TCR libraries. TCRdb re-analysed the PCR reads in MiXCR, keeping a single row per CDR3 protein. The table has about 320,000 distinct CDR3 sequences, around 21% seen once. The data are from a study of molecular identifiers for immune sequencing clone quantification.

Sequencing was performed on naive CD8+ T cells from blood, with Jurkat cell RNA spiked in. Noted subset: FACS-sorted CD8+CD4-CCR7+CD45RA+ naive T cells. V usage is TRBV24-1 and J usage is TRBJ2-3, with D unresolved. This sequence originates from a human donor in good health. Some libraries in this study had Jurkat cell RNA spiked in. The CDR3: CATSDFADRDTQYF. The DNA of the CDR3 is TGTGCCACCAGTGATTTTGCCGATCGAGATACGCAGTATTTT.